This T cell receptor beta chain was documented in a study of blood T cell repertoires in COVID-19. Whole-study context: The samples span acute and convalescent COVID-19 from the United States, Italy and Spain.

How the authors handled the data: Counts of nucleated cells, estimated from reference gene primer amplification, were obtained. The assay was immunoSEQ multiplex PCR, and TCRdb's table has in-frame clones only and misses some. D and trimming come from the DNA, and the V and J calls and clone size come from that table. This table has a few hundred thousand clones, around 82% appearing once. Everyone who took part was 18 to 89 years old, and they came from 20 to 25 US areas. The CDR3 sequence is 15 residues long. The germline CDR1 and CDR2 sequences are LGHDT and YNNKEL (reference sequence). Deletions cut 0 bases from V and 4 bases from J, with 11 bases between.

This clonotype originated in a woman between 35 and 50 years old with acute COVID-19. The specimen sequenced was PBMCs or T cells enriched from blood (not recorded which). The genes are TRBV3-1 (or the pseudogene TRBV3-2) and TRBJ2-3; D may be TRBD1 (6 bases). The CDR3 DNA reads TGTGCCAGCAGCCAAGATCCCAGGGGTGCAGATACGCAGTATTTT. Translating gives CASSQDPRGADTQYF.